Listed below are T cell receptor beta chains from one sample, sequenced in a study of T cells in Graves' hyperthyroidism and ophthalmopathy. TCRdb re-called the multiplex PCR reads with MiXCR, one entry per CDR3 protein. Among 400,000 to 450,000 distinct CDR3 sequences listed, roughly 15% were seen once. Specimen: blood. These receptors all come from a young man with Graves' ophthalmopathy. The CDR3 runs from the conserved cysteine through the conserved F or W. Each record gives: clone size, V gene, D gene, J gene, CDR3 protein, CDR3 DNA. The D gene is left open where the match is weak. Size is omitted from some rows. Given values are once, few, many or a class for expanded clones.

clone_size: few
v_call: TRBV7-9
d_call: .
j_call: TRBJ2-1
cdr3_aa: CASSLVTLYNEQFF
cdr3_nt: TGTGCCAGCAGCTTAGTCACACTCTACAATGAGCAGTTCTTC

clone_size: few
v_call: TRBV4-2
d_call: TRBD1
j_call: TRBJ1-4
cdr3_aa: CASSPRGWDSEEKLFF
cdr3_nt: TGTGCCAGCAGCCCAAGAGGGTGGGACAGCGAAGAAAAACTGTTTTTT

clone_size: many
v_call: TRBV11-2
d_call: .
j_call: TRBJ2-1
cdr3_aa: CASSSGPANEQFF
cdr3_nt: TGTGCCAGCAGCTCGGGTCCAGCCAATGAGCAGTTCTTC

clone_size: few
v_call: TRBV6-9
d_call: .
j_call: TRBJ2-7
cdr3_aa: CASSYYEVAYEQYF
cdr3_nt: TGTGCCAGCAGTTATTACGAGGTCGCCTACGAGCAGTACTTC

clone_size: .
v_call: TRBV5-1
d_call: TRBD1
j_call: TRBJ2-6
cdr3_aa: CASSFTGVTNVLTF
cdr3_nt: TGCGCCAGCAGTTTTACAGGGGTAACCAACGTCCTGACTTTC

clone_size: once
v_call: TRBV20-1
d_call: TRBD2
j_call: TRBJ2-3
cdr3_aa: CSARGLAGADTQYF
cdr3_nt: TGCAGTGCTAGGGGACTAGCGGGAGCAGATACGCAGTATTTT

clone_size: .
v_call: TRBV9
d_call: .
j_call: TRBJ2-1
cdr3_aa: CASTRSGGPFYNEQFF
cdr3_nt: TGTGCCAGCACCCGTAGTGGCGGACCTTTTTACAATGAGCAGTTCTTC

clone_size: many
v_call: TRBV6-2/TRBV6-3
d_call: .
j_call: TRBJ1-2
cdr3_aa: CAIGNGYTF
cdr3_nt: TGTGCCATCGGCAATGGCTACACCTTC

clone_size: .
v_call: TRBV11-2
d_call: TRBD1
j_call: TRBJ2-3
cdr3_aa: CASSQGTGSTDTQYF
cdr3_nt: TGTGCCAGCAGCCAAGGGACAGGGAGCACAGATACGCAGTATTTT

clone_size: .
v_call: TRBV7-2
d_call: .
j_call: TRBJ2-7
cdr3_aa: CASSQYSWSRGSEQYF
cdr3_nt: TGTGCCAGCAGCCAATATTCCTGGAGTCGGGGGTCCGAGCAGTACTTC

clone_size: .
v_call: TRBV19
d_call: .
j_call: TRBJ1-1
cdr3_aa: CASRNRVGGNTEAFF
cdr3_nt: TGTGCCAGTAGGAACAGGGTCGGGGGGAACACTGAAGCTTTCTTT

clone_size: many
v_call: TRBV7-8
d_call: .
j_call: TRBJ1-1
cdr3_aa: CASSLVVENTEAFF
cdr3_nt: TGTGCCAGCAGCTTAGTGGTAGAGAACACTGAAGCTTTCTTT

clone_size: few
v_call: TRBV6-2/TRBV6-3
d_call: .
j_call: TRBJ1-6
cdr3_aa: CASSPDNSPLHF
cdr3_nt: TGTGCCAGCAGCCCTGATAACTCACCCCTCCACTTT

clone_size: many
v_call: TRBV10-3
d_call: .
j_call: TRBJ2-1
cdr3_aa: CAISESRSSGANEQFF
cdr3_nt: TGTGCCATCAGTGAATCTAGGAGTTCAGGAGCAAATGAGCAGTTCTTC

clone_size: many
v_call: TRBV11-1
d_call: .
j_call: TRBJ2-7
cdr3_aa: CASSLEASYEQYF
cdr3_nt: TGTGCCAGCAGCTTAGAGGCCTCCTACGAGCAGTACTTC

clone_size: many
v_call: TRBV5-1
d_call: TRBD2
j_call: TRBJ2-1
cdr3_aa: CASSLASGNYNEQFF
cdr3_nt: TGCGCCAGCAGCTTGGCTAGCGGGAATTACAATGAGCAGTTCTTC

clone_size: .
v_call: TRBV6-5
d_call: TRBD1
j_call: TRBJ1-6
cdr3_aa: CASSYSSGTGGQSPLHF
cdr3_nt: TGTGCCAGCAGTTACTCGAGTGGGACAGGGGGCCAATCACCCCTCCACTTT

clone_size: many
v_call: TRBV24-1
d_call: .
j_call: TRBJ1-5
cdr3_aa: CATSSSNQPQHF
cdr3_nt: TGTGCCACCAGTTCTAGCAATCAGCCCCAGCATTTT

clone_size: once
v_call: TRBV6-2/TRBV6-3
d_call: TRBD2
j_call: TRBJ2-7
cdr3_aa: CASRGTSGSNHEQYF
cdr3_nt: TGTGCCAGCAGGGGGACTAGCGGGAGTAACCACGAGCAGTACTTC

clone_size: .
v_call: TRBV5-6
d_call: .
j_call: TRBJ1-1
cdr3_aa: CASSFGTSSTEAFF
cdr3_nt: TGTGCCAGCAGCTTTGGGACCTCCTCCACTGAAGCTTTCTTT

clone_size: .
v_call: TRBV5-1
d_call: .
j_call: TRBJ2-5
cdr3_aa: CASSWDGLGWETQYF
cdr3_nt: TGCGCCAGCAGCTGGGACGGTTTAGGGTGGGAGACCCAGTACTTC

clone_size: .
v_call: TRBV29-1
d_call: .
j_call: TRBJ2-2
cdr3_aa: CSPWTINTGELFF
cdr3_nt: TGCAGCCCTTGGACAATAAACACCGGGGAGCTGTTTTTT

clone_size: many
v_call: TRBV11-2
d_call: TRBD2
j_call: TRBJ2-3
cdr3_aa: CASSNHRQGGLAGGPSRYLDTQYF
cdr3_nt: TGTGCCAGCAGCAACCACCGACAGGGTGGACTAGCGGGAGGGCCCTCCCGCTATTTGGATACGCAGTATTTT

clone_size: .
v_call: TRBV20-1
d_call: .
j_call: TRBJ2-1
cdr3_aa: CSARDQGRETEQFF
cdr3_nt: TGCAGTGCTAGAGATCAGGGTCGGGAGACGGAGCAGTTCTTC

clone_size: .
v_call: TRBV28
d_call: .
j_call: TRBJ2-1
cdr3_aa: CASTTRRSSYNEQFF
cdr3_nt: TGTGCCTCCACCACCCGTAGGAGCTCCTACAATGAGCAGTTCTTC

clone_size: few
v_call: TRBV29-1
d_call: TRBD2
j_call: TRBJ2-1
cdr3_aa: CSVDLTSENEQFF
cdr3_nt: TGCAGCGTAGACTTGACTAGCGAGAATGAGCAGTTCTTC

clone_size: many
v_call: TRBV11-2
d_call: .
j_call: TRBJ2-5
cdr3_aa: CASMGAAVQSAQYF
cdr3_nt: TGTGCCAGCATGGGCGCGGCCGTCCAATCGGCCCAGTACTTC

clone_size: .
v_call: TRBV19
d_call: TRBD2
j_call: TRBJ2-7
cdr3_aa: CASSNERGDYEQYF
cdr3_nt: TGTGCCAGTAGTAACGAGCGGGGGGACTACGAGCAGTACTTC

clone_size: many
v_call: TRBV5-6
d_call: .
j_call: TRBJ1-2
cdr3_aa: CASSPSRGWGYTF
cdr3_nt: TGTGCCAGCAGCCCCTCCCGGGGTTGGGGCTACACCTTC

clone_size: many
v_call: TRBV7-2
d_call: TRBD2
j_call: TRBJ2-3
cdr3_aa: CASSSRLAQAADTQYF
cdr3_nt: TGTGCCAGCAGCTCCCGACTAGCGCAAGCAGCAGATACGCAGTATTTT

clone_size: many
v_call: TRBV5-1
d_call: .
j_call: TRBJ2-7
cdr3_aa: CASSHTTSTTEQYF
cdr3_nt: TGCGCCAGCAGCCATACCACCTCAACCACAGAGCAGTACTTC

clone_size: few
v_call: TRBV9
d_call: TRBD1
j_call: TRBJ1-2
cdr3_aa: CASKDRGYGYTF
cdr3_nt: TGTGCCAGCAAGGACAGGGGTTATGGCTACACCTTC

clone_size: .
v_call: TRBV7-8
d_call: TRBD2
j_call: TRBJ2-7
cdr3_aa: CASSIGGLAGGEQYF
cdr3_nt: TGTGCCAGCAGCATCGGGGGACTAGCGGGAGGCGAGCAGTACTTC

clone_size: few
v_call: TRBV20-1
d_call: TRBD1
j_call: TRBJ2-6
cdr3_aa: CSATPGQGSGANVLTF
cdr3_nt: TGCAGTGCTACCCCGGGACAGGGATCTGGGGCCAACGTCCTGACTTTC

clone_size: .
v_call: TRBV6-2/TRBV6-3
d_call: .
j_call: TRBJ2-3
cdr3_aa: CASSYSNGKSTDTQYF
cdr3_nt: TGTGCCAGCAGTTACTCGAATGGAAAAAGCACAGATACGCAGTATTTT

clone_size: .
v_call: TRBV20-1
d_call: .
j_call: TRBJ2-2
cdr3_aa: CSASSWNGELFF
cdr3_nt: TGCAGTGCTAGTTCCTGGAACGGGGAGCTGTTTTTT

clone_size: many
v_call: TRBV28
d_call: .
j_call: TRBJ1-1
cdr3_aa: CASSLRTEVELDSEAFF
cdr3_nt: TGTGCCAGCAGTTTACGGACGGAGGTGGAGCTTGACTCTGAAGCTTTCTTT

clone_size: many
v_call: TRBV6-1
d_call: .
j_call: TRBJ1-4
cdr3_aa: CASTQSAGAATNEKLFF
cdr3_nt: TGTGCCAGCACCCAGAGCGCAGGTGCGGCAACTAATGAAAAACTGTTTTTT

clone_size: many
v_call: TRBV11-3
d_call: .
j_call: TRBJ2-1
cdr3_aa: CASSFSPYNEQFF
cdr3_nt: TGTGCCAGCAGCTTCTCTCCGTACAATGAGCAGTTCTTC

clone_size: many
v_call: TRBV2
d_call: TRBD1
j_call: TRBJ2-7
cdr3_aa: CASRDPGQGDEQYF
cdr3_nt: TGTGCCAGCAGGGACCCGGGACAGGGGGACGAGCAGTACTTC

clone_size: .
v_call: TRBV6-1
d_call: TRBD2
j_call: TRBJ2-7
cdr3_aa: CASSKSPGLAVEQYF
cdr3_nt: TGTGCCAGCAGTAAATCCCCGGGACTAGCAGTCGAGCAGTACTTC

clone_size: many
v_call: TRBV7-9
d_call: TRBD1
j_call: TRBJ2-3
cdr3_aa: CASSLLRGGGDTQYF
cdr3_nt: TGTGCCAGCTCCCTCCTACGAGGGGGCGGAGATACGCAGTATTTT

clone_size: many
v_call: TRBV5-6
d_call: TRBD1
j_call: TRBJ2-1
cdr3_aa: CASSTGQGANEQFF
cdr3_nt: TGTGCCAGCAGCACCGGACAGGGGGCTAATGAGCAGTTCTTC

clone_size: many
v_call: TRBV2
d_call: TRBD1
j_call: TRBJ1-5
cdr3_aa: CASSLSGGQPQHF
cdr3_nt: TGTGCCAGCAGCCTATCAGGGGGCCAGCCCCAGCATTTT

clone_size: many
v_call: TRBV30
d_call: .
j_call: TRBJ2-3
cdr3_aa: CAWSVLWGKGTDTQYF
cdr3_nt: TGTGCCTGGAGTGTACTTTGGGGGAAAGGCACAGATACGCAGTATTTT

clone_size: .
v_call: TRBV12-3/TRBV12-4
d_call: TRBD1
j_call: TRBJ1-2
cdr3_aa: CASSFRTGNYGYTF
cdr3_nt: TGTGCCAGCAGTTTCCGGACAGGGAACTATGGCTACACCTTC

clone_size: .
v_call: TRBV3-1
d_call: TRBD1
j_call: TRBJ1-4
cdr3_aa: CASSQSGTGLEKLFF
cdr3_nt: TGTGCCAGCAGCCAATCCGGGACAGGGCTTGAAAAACTGTTTTTT

clone_size: many
v_call: TRBV12-3/TRBV12-4
d_call: .
j_call: TRBJ1-1
cdr3_aa: CASHRGDTEAFF
cdr3_nt: TGTGCCAGCCATAGGGGGGACACTGAAGCTTTCTTT

clone_size: many
v_call: TRBV12-3/TRBV12-4
d_call: .
j_call: TRBJ1-3
cdr3_aa: CASSLRGGGNTIYF
cdr3_nt: TGTGCCAGCAGTTTGAGGGGAGGTGGAAACACCATATATTTT

clone_size: .
v_call: TRBV14
d_call: .
j_call: TRBJ2-1
cdr3_aa: CASSQDSTLVSSYNEQFF
cdr3_nt: TGTGCCAGCAGCCAAGATTCGACTTTGGTCAGCTCCTACAATGAGCAGTTCTTC

clone_size: .
v_call: TRBV7-9
d_call: .
j_call: TRBJ1-4
cdr3_aa: CASTQGPSSRLNEKLFF
cdr3_nt: TGTGCCAGCACTCAGGGACCGTCCAGTAGGTTGAATGAAAAACTGTTTTTT

clone_size: many
v_call: TRBV6-2/TRBV6-3
d_call: .
j_call: TRBJ1-1
cdr3_aa: CASSYEGSNTEAFF
cdr3_nt: TGTGCCAGCAGTTACGAGGGGTCGAACACTGAAGCTTTCTTT

clone_size: .
v_call: TRBV7-2
d_call: TRBD2
j_call: TRBJ2-7
cdr3_aa: CASRSSGLAGVGEQYF
cdr3_nt: TGTGCCAGCAGGAGTTCGGGACTAGCGGGAGTTGGGGAGCAGTACTTC